These T cell receptor beta chains were read from a single sample in a study of blood T cell repertoires in COVID-19. Using immunoSEQ multiplex PCR, the repertoire was profiled, and TCRdb retains in-frame clones only, with some absent. Here the sample spans roughly 250,000 clones, less than 90% being singletons. Sequencing was done on a sample of peripheral blood. These receptors all stem from a woman in her 30s with COVID-19, enrolled during active disease. Each CDR3 is given with its conserved first and last residue. The D gene is left open where the match is weak. Part of the rows lack a size; the others show once, few, many or a class for expanded clones.

J	size	D	V	DNA	CDR3
TRBJ2-4	once	TRBD2	TRBV20-1	TGCAGTGCTAGTAGTCGATCCATAGCGGGGTGGGAATTCTTAAACATTCAGTACTTC	CSASSRSIAGWEFLNIQYF
TRBJ2-1	-	-	TRBV15	TGTGCCACCAGCGCCAGGGTAGGTTACAATGAGCAGTTCTTC	CATSARVGYNEQFF
TRBJ1-1	once	-	TRBV5-1	TGCGCCAGCAGGAGGGGAGGGCCGGGGGGCACTGAAGCTTTCTTT	CASRRGGPGGTEAFF
TRBJ2-7	-	-	TRBV7-2	TGTGCCAGCAGCTTCGCTAGCTCCTACGAGCAGTACTTC	CASSFASSYEQYF
TRBJ1-2	-	-	TRBV20-1	TGCAGTTTCCGACACAACTATGGCTACACCTTC	CSFRHNYGYTF
TRBJ2-3	-	TRBD2	TRBV7-9	TGTGCCAGCAGCCTTACATTGCGGGGGGTGACAGATACGCAGTATTTT	CASSLTLRGVTDTQYF
TRBJ1-6	few	TRBD1	TRBV2	TGTGCCAGCAGTGACCAGGGGGCGATAGTATCACCCCTCCACTTT	CASSDQGAIVSPLHF
TRBJ2-5	-	-	TRBV2	TGTGCCAGCAACGGCCTACCGGGGACCCAGTACTTC	CASNGLPGTQYF
TRBJ1-2	-	-	TRBV28	TGTGCCAGCAGTTTTCAACAGGTTAACTATGGCTACACCTTC	CASSFQQVNYGYTF
TRBJ2-7	-	TRBD1	TRBV10-2	TGCGCCACCGGACAGGGGAGCGAGCAGTACTTC	CATGQGSEQYF
TRBJ2-7	-	-	TRBV5-1	TGCGCCAGCAGCCGTTATAGCTCCTACGAGCAGTACTTC	CASSRYSSYEQYF
TRBJ2-5	-	TRBD2	TRBV4-1	TGCGCCAGCAGCCAAGTCCCGGGACTAGCTGAAGAGACCCAGTACTTC	CASSQVPGLAEETQYF
TRBJ1-1	-	TRBD1	TRBV11-2	TGTGCCAGCAGCTTAGATGACAGGGAGGCCACTGAAGCTTTCTTT	CASSLDDREATEAFF
TRBJ1-2	-	-	TRBV5-4	TGTGCCAGCAGCCCCCCGAACAGGGTAGGCTATGGCTACACCTTC	CASSPPNRVGYGYTF
TRBJ2-7	-	-	TRBV2	TGTGCCAGCACCCCGGGGAGGAGAGACTACGAGCAGTACTTC	CASTPGRRDYEQYF
TRBJ2-7	-	TRBD1	TRBV5-1	TGCGCCAGCAGCTTGGTGCAGGGGGCTCCCTACGAGCAGTACTTC	CASSLVQGAPYEQYF
TRBJ2-1	-	-	TRBV10-3	TGTGCCATCAGTGAGGCGTGTGTCACTCCGGGACACGGGGCGGGTGATGAGCAGTTCTTC	CAISEACVTPGHGAGDEQFF
TRBJ1-6	-	TRBD1	TRBV4-1	TGCGCCAGCAGCCAATGGACAGGGAGTGGGTCACCCCTCCACTTT	CASSQWTGSGSPLHF
TRBJ2-7	-	-	TRBV5-4	TGTGCCAGCAGCTTAGCGGGTCCCTCCTACGAGCAGTACTTC	CASSLAGPSYEQYF
TRBJ1-6	-	TRBD1	TRBV28	TGTGCCATTGGACAGGGGCGGATTAGGAAAAATAATTCACCCCTCCACTTT	CAIGQGRIRKNNSPLHF
TRBJ2-2	-	-	TRBV11-2	TGTGCCAGCAGCTTAGTTTTAATGGGAGACACCGGGGAGCTGTTTTTT	CASSLVLMGDTGELFF
TRBJ1-3	-	TRBD1	TRBV6-6	TGTGCCAGCAGTTACTCGGGACAGAACTCTGGAAACACCATATATTTT	CASSYSGQNSGNTIYF
TRBJ1-2	-	-	TRBV3-1/TRBV3-2	TGTGCCAGCAGCCAAGGGCTACAGGGAGGCTACACCTTC	CASSQGLQGGYTF
TRBJ2-7	few	-	TRBV12-3/TRBV12-4	TGTGCCAGCAGTTCGGACGGGGCCTACGAGCAGTACTTC	CASSSDGAYEQYF
TRBJ2-1	once	-	TRBV4-2	TGTGCCAGCAGCCAAGATCTGGCTAGGACTAATGAGCAGTTCTTC	CASSQDLARTNEQFF
TRBJ1-1	-	-	TRBV5-6	TGTGCCAGCAGCGCTGACTCACCCCGGGGAGCTTTCTTT	CASSADSPRGAFF
TRBJ2-1	-	TRBD2	TRBV6-5	TGTGCCAGCAGACTTGACGGGGGGGCGTACAATGAGCAGTTCTTC	CASRLDGGAYNEQFF
TRBJ2-5	-	TRBD2	TRBV4-1	TGCGCCAGCAGCCGGACTAGGCCTGAGACCCAGTACTTC	CASSRTRPETQYF
TRBJ2-4	-	-	TRBV28	TGTGCCAGCAGATACAGGGACCCTCGAGCCAAAAACATTCAGTACTTC	CASRYRDPRAKNIQYF
TRBJ2-5	-	TRBD2	TRBV7-2	TGTGCCAGCAGCTTATCGCTAGCGGGGGGCTTGTACCAAGAGACCCAGTACTTC	CASSLSLAGGLYQETQYF
TRBJ1-1	-	TRBD1	TRBV7-8	TGTGCCAGCAGCGCCCTACAGGGGGCCCTATCGAACACTGAAGCTTTCTTT	CASSALQGALSNTEAFF
TRBJ2-4	once	-	TRBV28	TGTGCCAGCAGTTCCTACGACAGATTACTAGCCAAAAACATTCAGTACTTC	CASSSYDRLLAKNIQYF
TRBJ1-5	-	-	TRBV12-2	TGTGCAAGTCGCTTATACTTTCAGCCCCAGCATTTT	CASRLYFQPQHF
TRBJ2-7	-	TRBD1	TRBV27	TGTGCCAGCAGTAAACAGGGGGCCCACGAGCAGTACTTC	CASSKQGAHEQYF
TRBJ2-7	many	-	TRBV3-1/TRBV3-2	TGTGCCAGCAGCCAGAGACAGGAATTGGGCGAGCAGTACTTC	CASSQRQELGEQYF
TRBJ2-1	-	TRBD2	TRBV5-4	TGTGCCAGCAGTACTAACGGGGGGAGGCCTGAGCAGTTCTTC	CASSTNGGRPEQFF
TRBJ2-7	-	-	TRBV28	TGTGCCAGCAGTTTTTCCAGCGGGCCTGCCTACGAGCAGTACTTC	CASSFSSGPAYEQYF
TRBJ2-2	few	TRBD2	TRBV11-3	TGTGCCAGCAGCTCGACTAGGGGAGGGTCCGGGGAGCTGTTTTTT	CASSSTRGGSGELFF
TRBJ2-6	-	-	TRBV18	TGTGCCAGCTCACCGTCACATTCCTCTGGGGCCAACGTCCTGACTTTC	CASSPSHSSGANVLTF
TRBJ1-1	-	-	TRBV9	TGTGCCAGCAGCGTGCAACCGGAGGCTGAAGCTTTCTTT	CASSVQPEAEAFF
TRBJ2-7	-	-	TRBV28	TGTGCCAGCAGTGGACGCGGGGAAGGGTATGACTTC	CASSGRGEGYDF
TRBJ1-2	-	TRBD1	TRBV5-1	TGCGCCAGCAGCACGACAGGGACGGCTAACGGCTACACCTTC	CASSTTGTANGYTF
TRBJ2-2	few	TRBD2	TRBV2	TGTGCCAGCAGATCGGGGGGGCTTGGCACCGGGGAGCTGTTTTTT	CASRSGGLGTGELFF
TRBJ2-5	-	-	TRBV7-2	TGTGCCAGCAGCTCCGGTCCCCGGGAGACCCAGTACTTC	CASSSGPRETQYF
TRBJ1-2	-	-	TRBV24-1	TGTGCCACCAGTGGTTACAGGGAGGGAGGCTATGGCTACACCTTC	CATSGYREGGYGYTF
TRBJ2-3	-	TRBD2	TRBV10-3	TGTGCCACCGGGACTAGCGGGGGGGCTGTCACAGATACGCAGTATTTT	CATGTSGGAVTDTQYF
TRBJ2-5	-	TRBD2	TRBV30	TGTGCCTGGAGTGTACTGAATATAGCGGGGGTGGATGAGACCCAGTACTTC	CAWSVLNIAGVDETQYF
TRBJ2-7	-	TRBD1	TRBV2	TGTGCCAGCAGTGCTGGACAGGGCTCCTACGAGCAGTACTTC	CASSAGQGSYEQYF
TRBJ2-2	-	-	TRBV27	TGTGCCAGCGGCCCTACGAGGCGAGGGGAGCTGTTTTTT	CASGPTRRGELFF
TRBJ2-3	once	TRBD2	TRBV4-2	TGTGCCAGCAGCCAAGCGGGGGGAGGGTTTCCTAGCACAGATACGCAGTATTTT	CASSQAGGGFPSTDTQYF
TRBJ2-3	-	TRBD2	TRBV5-1	TGCGCCAGCAGCTTATACTTGACTAGCGGGGGGGCTAGCACAGATACGCAGTATTTT	CASSLYLTSGGASTDTQYF
TRBJ1-2	-	-	TRBV6-1	TGTGCCAGCAGTGAAAGGTGGGAGGGAGGTGGCTACACCTTC	CASSERWEGGGYTF
TRBJ2-2	-	-	TRBV11-2	TGTGCCAGCAGCTTATGGCAGGGTATCGGGGAGCTGTTTTTT	CASSLWQGIGELFF
TRBJ1-6	-	-	TRBV19	TGTGCCAGTAGTAGAGTGGGGGGGAGCTCCTATAATTCACCCCTCCACTTT	CASSRVGGSSYNSPLHF
TRBJ2-3	-	-	TRBV3-1/TRBV3-2	TGTGCCAGCGGAGGAGGGACTTTCACAGATACGCAGTATTTT	CASGGGTFTDTQYF
TRBJ2-3	-	TRBD1	TRBV27	TGTGCCAGCAGTTTTTTAGTCGGCCCGACAGGGTACGGCACAGATACGCAGTATTTT	CASSFLVGPTGYGTDTQYF
TRBJ1-1	-	-	TRBV19	TGTGCCGTCGGTTGGGGGGGAGGATCTGAAGCTTTCTTT	CAVGWGGGSEAFF
TRBJ2-4	-	-	TRBV7-6	TGTGCCAGCAGTCAGGGTTATTCGGAGTGGCTAGCCAAAAACATTCAGTACTTC	CASSQGYSEWLAKNIQYF
TRBJ2-7	once	TRBD1	TRBV16	TGTGCCAGCAGCCAATCGGGACAGGGGCCTTACGAGCAGTACTTC	CASSQSGQGPYEQYF
TRBJ1-5	-	-	TRBV28	TGTGCCAGCAGGGGGCCCAATCAGCCCCAGCATTTT	CASRGPNQPQHF